This T cell receptor beta chain originates from a study of regulatory T cells in long-lasting Graves disease. This clonotype was counted many times. Its antigen remains unidentified. The TCR beta library used iRepertoire HTBI primers with Arm-PCR amplification of CDR3. MiXCR, applied by TCRdb to the multiplex PCR reads, yields one record per CDR3 protein. The table includes roughly 420,000 distinct CDR3 sequences, about 14% detected once. Noted time point: newly diagnosed GD, antithyroid drugs for less than 3 months. Making the TCR library involved RNA that had been extracted from PBMCs. Study-level points and caveats: In persistent patients, shared public clonotypes (around 2,600) outnumbered those in new patients (roughly 870).

These data were also reused for a study on T cells in Graves' hyperthyroidism and ophthalmopathy. This second report adds: The study enrolled patients aged 18 to 65 with newly diagnosed hyperthyroidism of under 2 months' duration. During a first-round RT-PCR of the TCR CDR3, the HTBI primer set was used.

This sample comprised peripheral blood mononuclear cells (PBMCs), obtained at new diagnosis, from a patient treated with antithyroid drugs. This sequence was found in a woman in her 50s with Graves disease.

The CDR3 sequence: CASSLAPGANYGYTF. The CDR3 DNA sequence: TGCGCCAGCAGCTTGGCCCCAGGGGCAAACTATGGCTACACCTTC. The gene calls are TRBV5-1 and TRBJ1-2; D is perhaps TRBD1 (6 bases). Germline V gene sequence: CDR1 SGHRS, CDR2 YFSETQ. The CDR3 spans 15 residues. Trimming removed 0 bases at V and 2 bases at J, with 11 bases between.